This TCR beta chain was observed in a study of T cell responses to AZD1222 COVID-19 vaccine. With regard to this clone: What it binds is unknown.

Study results and caveats: At study baseline, merely five or six AZD1222 recipients were seropositive. Vaccine-related CD4 TCRs covered spike, predominating at 160-218 and 743-854. Donors in the cohort were predominantly white British and more often female, and clonal diversity was possibly underestimated.

This CDR3 comprises 14 residues. The V segment lost 8 bases and the J segment 8 bases; nucleotides outside the gene matches: 9. Germline assignment: CDR1 SNHLY and CDR2 FYNNEI. Second-dose recipients at about 4 or about 12 weeks were treated as one pooled group. Profiling relied on immunoSEQ multiplex PCR, and the TCRdb table lists in-frame clones only, not all of them. The profile covers 150,000 to 200,000 clones, with around 92% appearing a single time and about 1% taken by the ten largest. This sequence joins TRBV2 and TRBJ1-3, with TRBD1 matching 10 bases. The source was peripheral blood, collected 28 days after the second AZD1222 dose. The clonotype was recovered from an adult who received the AZD1222 COVID-19 vaccine. The CDR3 spells CASLRDRGFDTIYF. The CDR3 DNA reads TGTGCCAGCCTCCGGGACAGGGGCTTTGACACCATATATTTT.